This T cell receptor (beta chain) derives from a study of beta chain features in type 1 diabetes. Study information: Sorted cells examined across all samples numbered about 110,000,000. Findings and caveats of the study: Significant though moderate, a shortening of TCRB CDR3s appeared in all four CD4+ subsets of Type 1 diabetes patients.

On this clone itself: The antigen remains undetermined. Other DNA sequences in the same sample also yield this CDR3.

Isolated RNA was reverse transcribed in full, so expressed TCRB transcripts were sequenced. Measured with immunoSEQ multiplex PCR; TCRdb has only the in-frame clones, and not every one. The table lists around 430,000 clones, about 30% of them singletons. This CDR3 is 14 amino acids long. Germline loops: CDR1 GTSNPN, CDR2 SVGIG (reference sequence). V was pared by 0 bases and J by 3 bases, with 9 bases between. J is TRBJ1-3 and V is TRBV30, with D hard to call. The sequenced sample was naive CD4+ T cells from blood. This receptor was obtained from a man aged 18 to 29 in good health. The DNA for the CDR3 is TGTGCCTGGAGTGTAGGCACCAGTGGAAACACCATATATTTT. It translates to CAWSVGTSGNTIYF.